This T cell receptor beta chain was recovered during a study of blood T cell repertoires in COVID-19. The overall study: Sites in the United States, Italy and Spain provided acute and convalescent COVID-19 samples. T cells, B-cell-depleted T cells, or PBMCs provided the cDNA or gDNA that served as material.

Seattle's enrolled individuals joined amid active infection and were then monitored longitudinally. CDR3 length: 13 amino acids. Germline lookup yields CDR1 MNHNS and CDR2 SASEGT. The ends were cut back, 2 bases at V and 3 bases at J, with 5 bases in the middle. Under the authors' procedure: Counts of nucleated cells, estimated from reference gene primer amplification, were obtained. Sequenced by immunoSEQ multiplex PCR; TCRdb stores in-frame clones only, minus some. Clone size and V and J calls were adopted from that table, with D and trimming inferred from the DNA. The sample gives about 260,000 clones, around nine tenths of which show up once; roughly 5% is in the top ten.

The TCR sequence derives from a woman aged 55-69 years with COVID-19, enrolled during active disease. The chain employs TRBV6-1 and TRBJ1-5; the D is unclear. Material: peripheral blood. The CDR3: CASSEFNNQPQHF. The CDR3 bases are TGTGCCAGCAGTGAATTCAACAATCAGCCCCAGCATTTT.